This T cell receptor (beta chain) derives from a study of control samples from healthy donors and cancer patients. Repertoires were generated with immunoSEQ multiplex PCR, while TCRdb's copy carries only in-frame clones and drops some. This table holds tens of thousands of clones, approximately 94% found once. The CDR3 covers 12 residues. V was trimmed by 3 bases and J by 10 bases, leaving 15 bases between them. The germline CDR1 and CDR2 sequences are DFQATT and SNEGSKA (reference sequence). The TCR sequence derives from a man between 60 and 75 years old in good health. The sample consisted of blood. This chain links TRBV20-1 with TRBJ1-2; D remains ambiguous. CDR3 residues: CSASKEGFDYTF. The CDR3 DNA reads TGCAGTGCTAGTAAGGAGGGCTTCGACTACACCTTC.